One and the same sample provided the 29 T cell receptor beta chains below, sequenced in a study of T cell responses to AZD1222 COVID-19 vaccine. Repertoires were generated with immunoSEQ multiplex PCR, while TCRdb's copy carries only in-frame clones and drops some. The sample has about 110,000 clones, 65% to 85% seen once; the top ten hold roughly 9.9%. The sequenced sample was peripheral blood, obtained on day 0 of AZD1222 vaccination. The receptor source for this set is an adult in good health.

This chain connects TRBV3-1 (or the pseudogene TRBV3-2) to TRBJ2-5; TRBD1 might be the D (5 bases). The CDR3 is 13 amino acids. Germline V gives CDR1 LGHDT, CDR2 YNNKEL (reference sequence). Trimming shortened V by 4 bases and J by 5 bases, and 11 bases separated the two germline ends. As DNA, the CDR3 is TGTGCCAGCAGCCTCAAGGGGTATGAGACCCAGTACTTC. It yields the protein CASSLKGYETQYF.

The CDR3, as DNA: TGTGCCAGCAGTTCCGGGACATTAGGACTAGCGGTGTACTTC. This encodes CASSSGTLGLAVYF. The chain recombines TRBV28 with TRBJ2-7; 10 bases align to TRBD2. The V segment lost 4 bases and the J segment 12 bases; nucleotides outside the gene matches: 12. Per germline, CDR1 MDHEN and CDR2 SYDVKM. The CDR3 is made up of 14 amino acids.

This sequence joins TRBV4-1 and TRBJ1-3, with D perhaps TRBD1 (5 bases). This CDR3 is 18 amino acids long. Trimming stripped 2 bases from V and 0 bases from J, with 17 bases between. Germline V gene lookup returns CDR1 MGHRA and CDR2 YSYEKL. The CDR3: CASSQPWGVRSSGNTIYF. In nucleotides, the CDR3 is TGCGCCAGCAGCCAACCTTGGGGGGTCCGCAGCTCTGGAAACACCATATATTTT.

The gene calls are TRBV6-5 and TRBJ1-5; D perhaps matches TRBD1 (6 bases). CDR3 size: 14 residues. Trimming removed 5 bases at V and 3 bases at J, with 11 bases between. Germline values: CDR1 MNHEY, CDR2 SVGAGI. The chain's CDR3 is CASSQQGFNQPQHF. In DNA form, the CDR3 reads TGTGCCAGCAGTCAACAGGGATTCAATCAGCCCCAGCATTTT.

The chain joins TRBV28 to TRBJ1-5; 10 bases are shared with TRBD1. Unmatched junction bases numbered 5, after V lost 6 bases and J lost 6 bases. The CDR3 extends over 14 amino acids. From germline, CDR1 is MDHEN and CDR2 SYDVKM. The CDR3: CASSPGTGVQPQHF. The CDR3 nucleotides are TGTGCCAGCAGCCCCGGGACAGGGGTTCAGCCCCAGCATTTT. Together with reference TRBV28 and TRBJ1-5, the CDR3 gives the full variable domain: DVKVTQSSRYLVKRTGEKVFLECVQDMDHENMFWYRQDPGLGLRLIYFSYDVKMKEKGDIPEGYSVSREKKERFSLILESASTNQTSMYLCASSPGTGVQPQHFGDGTRLSIL.

The J gene is TRBJ2-7, the V gene TRBV3-1 (or the pseudogene TRBV3-2), with D maybe TRBD1 (5 bases). V dropped 0 bases and J dropped 0 bases, with 18 bases sitting between them. Germline values: CDR1 LGHDT, CDR2 YNNKEL (reference sequence). The CDR3 runs to 18 residues. The CDR3 sequence is CASSQDRRGEANSYEQYF. CDR3 sequence (DNA): TGTGCCAGCAGCCAAGATAGAAGGGGCGAAGCGAACTCCTACGAGCAGTACTTC.

The chain uses TRBV18 and TRBJ2-3; D is undetermined. The CDR3 is 14 residues long. The germline gives CDR1 KGHSH, CDR2 LQKENI. The V end was cut by 2 bases, the J end by 1 base, with 7 bases between. The CDR3 DNA is TGTGCCAGCTCACCAACGGGTCGCACAGATACGCAGTATTTT. Translating gives CASSPTGRTDTQYF.

The chain has TRBV5-1 and TRBJ2-7; tentative D call: TRBD1 (5 bases). V dropped 4 bases and J dropped 9 bases, with 20 bases sitting between them. The CDR3 has 14 amino acids. Germline V gene data show CDR1 as SGHRS and CDR2 as YFSETQ. The CDR3 nucleotides read TGCGCCAGCAGCCGAGAAGGGGCAGCTCTGGGGCAGTACTTC. It yields the protein CASSREGAALGQYF.

V usage is TRBV3-1 (or the pseudogene TRBV3-2) and J usage is TRBJ1-1; no firm D call. V gave up 1 base and J gave up 1 base, with 4 bases separating them. There are 13 residues in the CDR3. The germline V gene has CDR1 LGHDT and CDR2 YNNKEL (reference sequence). CDR3 sequence (DNA): TGTGCCAGCAGCCAAGGCAGGAACACTGAAGCTTTCTTT. It is translated as CASSQGRNTEAFF.

This clone was recorded only once. J is TRBJ2-7 and V is TRBV3-1 (or the pseudogene TRBV3-2); D perhaps matches TRBD2 (5 bases). The CDR3 is 14 amino acids. Germline CDR1 LGHDT, CDR2 YNNKEL (reference sequence). The V end was cut by 3 bases, the J end by 7 bases, with 16 bases between. The chain's CDR3 is CASSQRDGLGEQYF. The CDR3 region has the DNA TGTGCCAGCAGCCAGAGGGATGGGTTGGGAGAGCAGTACTTC.

V is TRBV7-8 and J is TRBJ1-4; TRBD1 is a possible D gene (6 bases). The CDR3 is 15 amino acids. Between the trimmed V and J ends, which lost 5 bases and 10 bases, there was a span of 20 bases. CDR1 SGHVS and CDR2 FQNEAQ come from the germline V gene. CDR3: CASSVDRGPILKLFF. Written as DNA, the CDR3 is TGTGCCAGCAGCGTGGACCGGGGGCCAATTTTAAAACTGTTTTTT.

The gene calls are TRBV14 and TRBJ2-7; no clear D. Between the trimmed V and J ends, which lost 1 base and 3 bases, there was a span of 13 bases. The CDR3 is made up of 15 amino acids. The germline V gene has CDR1 SGHDN and CDR2 FVKESK. CDR3 nucleotides: TGTGCCAGCAGCCAAGGACGGCTACGACGCTACGAGCAGTACTTC. This encodes CASSQGRLRRYEQYF.

CDR3 coding DNA: TGTGCCAGCAGCCAAGGGCGGAGCTTTGGAGATACGCAGTATTTT. It encodes CASSQGRSFGDTQYF. This chain connects TRBV14 to TRBJ2-3, with unresolved D. There are 15 residues in the CDR3. Germline V gives CDR1 SGHDN, CDR2 FVKESK. The V gene lost 1 base and the J gene lost 5 bases, with 13 bases spanning the gap.

The chain employs TRBV6-6 and TRBJ1-2; 8 nucleotides line up with TRBD1. The CDR3 contains 15 residues. Looked up from germline, CDR1 is MNHNY and CDR2 is SVGAGI (reference sequence). The V gene end was trimmed by 0 bases and the J gene end by 7 bases; junction bases not matched to a gene: 7. The CDR3 reads CASSYSDRERGGYTF. As DNA, the CDR3 is TGTGCCAGCAGTTACTCGGACAGGGAGAGGGGTGGCTACACCTTC.

The CDR3: CASSINGDSGNTIYF. The DNA for the CDR3 is TGTGCCAGCAGCATTAACGGGGACTCTGGAAACACCATATATTTT. The chain recombines TRBV27 with TRBJ1-3, with D uncertain. CDR1 MNHEY and CDR2 SMNVEV come from the germline V gene (reference sequence). Trimming removed 6 bases at V and 0 bases at J, with 12 bases between. The CDR3 runs 15 residues.

CDR3 residues: CASRGVLGMGTEAFF. As DNA, the CDR3 is TGTGCCAGCAGGGGGGTACTAGGCATGGGCACTGAAGCTTTCTTT. This chain uses TRBV2 with TRBJ1-1, with D possibly matching TRBD1 (5 bases). The germline V gene has CDR1 SNHLY and CDR2 FYNNEI. This CDR3 contains 15 residues. The germline V and J ends were trimmed by 6 bases and 4 bases, with 18 bases remaining between them.

The V and J genes are TRBV14 and TRBJ1-6; TRBD1 agrees at 12 bases. CDR1 and CDR2 (germline): SGHDN, FVKESK. There are 14 residues in the CDR3. Trimming took 3 bases from V and 10 from J; bases not matched to a gene: 1. The CDR3 DNA reads TGTGCCAGCAGCCACGGGACAGGGGGCTCACCCCTCCACTTT. Amino acids: CASSHGTGGSPLHF.

The rearrangement links TRBV28 to TRBJ1-4; the D gene is possibly TRBD1 (6 bases). This CDR3 is built from 16 residues. V was trimmed by 3 bases and J by 4 bases, leaving 15 bases between them. Germline V gene lookup returns CDR1 MDHEN and CDR2 SYDVKM. CDR3 bases: TGTGCCAGCAGTTTGGTAGCGGGGGCCCTTAATGAAAAACTGTTTTTT. The encoded protein is CASSLVAGALNEKLFF.

The chain couples TRBV5-4 to TRBJ1-2; 9 positions agree with TRBD1. J lost 4 bases, V lost 5 bases, and 9 bases had no gene match. CDR1 is SGHNT and CDR2 is YYREEE in the germline V gene (reference sequence). The CDR3 is 15 amino acids. This CDR3 is CASRKWGQGFYGYTF. The CDR3, as DNA: TGTGCCAGCAGGAAATGGGGACAGGGCTTCTATGGCTACACCTTC. Filled out from reference TRBV5-4 and TRBJ1-2, the complete variable domain reads ETGVTQSPTHLIKTRGQQVTLRCSSQSGHNTVSWYQQALGQGPQFIFQYYREEENGRGNFPPRFSGLQFPNYSSELNVNALELDDSALYLCASRKWGQGFYGYTFGSGTRLTVV.

The chain has TRBV5-1 and TRBJ2-3; D remains unclear. Germline CDR1 reads SGHRS; CDR2 reads YFSETQ. The CDR3 has 15 amino acids. V was cut by 1 base and J by 0 bases, with 9 bases left in between. The CDR3 nucleotides are TGCGCCAGCAGCTTGATTCCGAGCAGCACAGATACGCAGTATTTT. It codes for CASSLIPSSTDTQYF.

This clone was recorded only once. The gene calls are TRBV6-2 or TRBV6-3 and TRBJ2-4, with 11 positions matching TRBD2. Germline V CDR1 and CDR2: MNHEY, SVGEGT. The length of the CDR3 is 19 residues. Trimming took 0 bases from V and 0 from J; bases not matched to a gene: 7. CDR3 nucleotide sequence: TGTGCCAGCAGTTACTCCTTTGGTAGCGGGAGGGTAGCCAAAAACATTCAGTACTTC. This encodes CASSYSFGSGRVAKNIQYF.

This rearrangement joins TRBV29-1 to TRBJ1-3, with D uncertain. Germline CDR1 is SQVTM and CDR2 is ANQGSEA. The CDR3 runs to 13 residues. The V and J ends lost 3 bases and 1 base respectively, with 7 bases between them. The CDR3 sequence is CSVDTDSGNTIYF. CDR3 sequence (DNA): TGCAGCGTTGATACGGATTCTGGAAACACCATATATTTT. Based on the CDR3 plus reference TRBV29-1 and TRBJ1-3, the full variable domain is SAVISQKPSRDICQRGTSLTIQCQVDSQVTMMFWYRQQPGQSLTLIATANQGSEATYESGFVIDKFPISRPNLTFSTLTVSNMSPEDSSIYLCSVDTDSGNTIYFGEGSWLTVV.

The chain employs TRBV7-2 and TRBJ2-4, with D perhaps assigned TRBD1 or TRBD2 (5 bases each). Germline V gene lookup returns CDR1 SGHTA and CDR2 FQGNSA. The V end was cut by 1 base, the J end by 3 bases, with 13 bases between. The CDR3 spans 16 residues. In DNA, the CDR3 is TGTGCCAGCAGCTTAGGTGGGGGACGATACAAAAACATTCAGTACTTC. Amino acids: CASSLGGGRYKNIQYF.

The V gene is TRBV7-9, the J gene TRBJ1-5, with D unclear. There are 14 residues in the CDR3. The V gene lost 5 bases and the J gene lost 2 bases, with 10 bases spanning the gap. Looked up from germline, CDR1 is SEHNR and CDR2 is FQNEAQ (reference sequence). The CDR3 is CASSRTSGNQPQHF. The CDR3 nucleotides read TGTGCCAGCAGCCGCACGAGCGGCAATCAGCCCCAGCATTTT.

The chain has TRBV6-5 and TRBJ1-1; TRBD1 might be the D (5 bases). Trimming pared 6 bases from V and 1 base from J, leaving 15 bases between. This CDR3 spans 15 amino acids. The germline V gene encodes CDR1 MNHEY and CDR2 SVGAGI. CDR3 nucleotide sequence: TGTGCCAGCAGATCCGGGACCTGGGAGAACACTGAAGCTTTCTTT. Translation: CASRSGTWENTEAFF.

This clone appeared a single time. The chain combines TRBV5-6 with TRBJ1-2, with D hard to call. The germline V gene has CDR1 SGHDT and CDR2 YYEEEE. V was pared by 3 bases and J by 2 bases, with 5 bases between. The CDR3 covers 12 residues. The CDR3 sequence is CASSSGNYGYTF. CDR3 in DNA: TGTGCCAGCAGCTCAGGAAACTATGGCTACACCTTC. The complete variable domain, with remaining parts taken from reference TRBV5-6 and TRBJ1-2, reads DAGVTQSPTHLIKTRGQQVTLRCSPKSGHDTVSWYQQALGQGPQFIFQYYEEEERQRGNFPDRFSGHQFPNYSSELNVNALLLGDSALYLCASSSGNYGYTFGSGTRLTVV.

This chain joins TRBV5-6 and TRBJ1-4; weak D call: TRBD1 (5 bases). The CDR3 extends over 15 amino acids. CDR1 and CDR2 (germline): SGHDT, YYEEEE. Trimming cost V 4 bases and J 0 bases, with 10 bases left between them. The CDR3 protein is CASSALRATNEKLFF. CDR3 in DNA: TGTGCCAGCAGCGCCCTCAGGGCAACTAATGAAAAACTGTTTTTT.

J is TRBJ2-7 and V is TRBV28; 8 nucleotides align to TRBD1. The trim removed 6 bases at V and 6 bases at J, leaving 4 bases unmatched. Germline CDR1 reads MDHEN; CDR2 reads SYDVKM. The CDR3 runs 12 residues. In DNA form, the CDR3 reads TGTGCCAGCAGGGGACAGGTCGGCGAGCAGTACTTC. Its protein is CASRGQVGEQYF.

The chain uses TRBV5-1 and TRBJ1-2; 7 bases line up with TRBD1. The germline CDR1 and CDR2 sequences are SGHRS and YFSETQ. V was clipped by 0 bases and J by 5 bases; unmatched bases: 1. This CDR3 has 13 amino acids. CDR3 sequence reads: CASSLATGYGYTF. CDR3 DNA sequence: TGCGCCAGCAGCTTGGCGACAGGGTATGGCTACACCTTC.